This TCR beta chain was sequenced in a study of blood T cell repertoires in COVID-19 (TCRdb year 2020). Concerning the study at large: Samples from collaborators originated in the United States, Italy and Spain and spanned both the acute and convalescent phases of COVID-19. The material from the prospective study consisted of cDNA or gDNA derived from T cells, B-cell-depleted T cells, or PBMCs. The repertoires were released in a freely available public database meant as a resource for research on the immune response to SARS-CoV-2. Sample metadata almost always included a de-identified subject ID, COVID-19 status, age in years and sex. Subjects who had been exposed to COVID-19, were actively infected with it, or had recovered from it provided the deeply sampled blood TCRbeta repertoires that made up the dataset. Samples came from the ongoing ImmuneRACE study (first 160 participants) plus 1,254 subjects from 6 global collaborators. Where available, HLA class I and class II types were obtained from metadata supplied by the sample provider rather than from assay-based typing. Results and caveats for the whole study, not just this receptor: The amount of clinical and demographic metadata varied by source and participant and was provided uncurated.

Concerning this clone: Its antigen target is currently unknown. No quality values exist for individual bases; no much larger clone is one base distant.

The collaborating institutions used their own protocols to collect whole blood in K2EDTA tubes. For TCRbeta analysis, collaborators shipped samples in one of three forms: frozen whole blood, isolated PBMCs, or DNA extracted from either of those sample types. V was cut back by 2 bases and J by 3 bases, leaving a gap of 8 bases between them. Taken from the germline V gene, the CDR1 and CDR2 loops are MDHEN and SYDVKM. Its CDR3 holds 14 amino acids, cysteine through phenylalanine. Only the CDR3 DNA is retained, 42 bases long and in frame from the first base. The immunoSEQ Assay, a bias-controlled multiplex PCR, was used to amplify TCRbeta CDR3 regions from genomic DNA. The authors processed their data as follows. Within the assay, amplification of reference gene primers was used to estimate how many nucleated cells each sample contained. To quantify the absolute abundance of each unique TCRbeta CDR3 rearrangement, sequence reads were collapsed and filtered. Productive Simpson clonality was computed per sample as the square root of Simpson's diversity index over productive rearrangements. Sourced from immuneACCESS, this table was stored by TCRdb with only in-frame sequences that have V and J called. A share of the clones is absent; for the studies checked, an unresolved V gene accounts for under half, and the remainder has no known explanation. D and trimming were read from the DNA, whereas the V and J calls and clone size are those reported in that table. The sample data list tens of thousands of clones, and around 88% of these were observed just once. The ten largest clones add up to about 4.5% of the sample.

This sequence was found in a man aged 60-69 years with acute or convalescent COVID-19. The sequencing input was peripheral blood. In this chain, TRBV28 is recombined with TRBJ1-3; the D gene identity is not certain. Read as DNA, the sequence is TGTGCCAGCAGTTTAAACGGACTTGGAAACACCATATATTTT. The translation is CASSLNGLGNTIYF.